The table lists the clone carrying this T cell receptor (beta chain) with many counts. Its specificity is unknown. Healthy Caucasians alone served as donors. TCRdb recomputed calls from the 5' RACE reads with MiXCR, one row per CDR3 protein. Among hundreds of thousands of distinct CDR3 sequences listed, less than 25% were seen once. The sample is drawn from a study of identical twins. Between the trimmed V and J ends, which lost 6 bases and 2 bases, there was a span of 10 bases. This CDR3 spans 13 amino acids. Overall study results and limits: Twin pairs had excess sharing that was weaker in beta out-of-frame sequences.

These records were also assigned to another study, of T cells expressing NK-cell markers. That report adds: In 5 to 7 donors, dominant NKG2C+ clonotypes were roughly 1.0-7.5% of CD8+ T cells. Dominance of the CD3+CD56-NKG2C+ fraction by these clonotypes also held in a handful of donors.

This chain joins TRBV12-3 or TRBV12-4 and TRBJ1-1, with D possibly TRBD1 on 5 matching bases. Sequencing was performed on PBMCs. The clonotype comes from a woman under 30 in good health. CDR3 sequence reads: CASRLGGNTEAFF. CDR3 sequence (DNA): TGTGCCAGCAGACTGGGGGGAAACACTGAAGCTTTCTTT.